These T cell receptor beta chains were read from a single sample in a study of CD8+CD57+ T cells in acquired aplastic anemia. TCRdb fed the reads into MiXCR, producing one record per CDR3 protein. The sample has approximately 470,000 distinct CDR3 sequences; more than 25% are singletons. Sequencing was carried out using sorted CD4+, CD8+, or CD8+CD57+ T cells (not recorded which) from PBMCs. All receptors come from a human donor with aplastic anemia. The CDR3 runs from the conserved cysteine through the conserved F or W. The order of the fields is D gene, J gene, clone size, V gene, CDR3 DNA, CDR3 protein. The D gene is left open where the match is weak. Clone size is not always given. Where it is, it says once, few, many or a class for expanded clones.

. | TRBJ1-1 | . | TRBV15 | TGTGCCACCAGCCGAGAGGGGACTGAAGCTTTCTTT | CATSREGTEAFF
. | TRBJ1-3 | many | TRBV19 | TGTGCCAGTAGTGGCAGGGGAGACACCATATATTTT | CASSGRGDTIYF
TRBD1 | TRBJ1-5 | . | TRBV15 | TGTGCCACCAGCGGGGACAGGGGGAATCAGCCCCAGCATTTT | CATSGDRGNQPQHF
. | TRBJ1-2 | many | TRBV29-1 | TGCAGCGTTGCTAGACCCGACCGGAGGTCTGGCTACACCTTC | CSVARPDRRSGYTF
TRBD2 | TRBJ2-7 | . | TRBV29-1 | TGCAGCGGTAATCGGACTAGCCGGACCTACGAGCAGTACTTC | CSGNRTSRTYEQYF
. | TRBJ1-2 | many | TRBV3-1 | TGTGCCAGCAGCCAACGCGGCTATGGCTACACCTTC | CASSQRGYGYTF
TRBD2 | TRBJ2-5 | . | TRBV20-1 | TGCAGTGCTAGGGGTGCCGGGAGGAAAGAGACCCAGTACTTC | CSARGAGRKETQYF
. | TRBJ1-6 | . | TRBV2 | TGTGCCAGCGAGTTCATTAGCGGGGGCACCCTCCACTTT | CASEFISGGTLHF
. | TRBJ1-1 | many | TRBV20-1 | TGCAGTGCTTCTACATATGGGACTGAAGCTTTCTTT | CSASTYGTEAFF
TRBD1 | TRBJ2-1 | many | TRBV10-2 | TGCGCCAGCAGGGGGACAGGATCAAACAATGAGCAGTTCTTC | CASRGTGSNNEQFF
. | TRBJ1-5 | few | TRBV12-3/TRBV12-4 | TGTGCCAGCAGCGCCGGGGAAAATAGCAATCAGCCCCAGCATTTT | CASSAGENSNQPQHF
. | TRBJ2-5 | few | TRBV29-1 | TGCAGCGTTACCCGAACCCGGACAGCGGGAGAGACCCAGTACTTC | CSVTRTRTAGETQYF
TRBD1 | TRBJ1-6 | . | TRBV19 | TGCGCCAGTACTAGGAGACAGGGGAATTCACCCCTCCACTTT | CASTRRQGNSPLHF
. | TRBJ1-1 | . | TRBV7-9 | TGTGCCAGCAGCCCGGGGATCATCACTGAAGCTTTCTTT | CASSPGIITEAFF
. | TRBJ1-5 | many | TRBV6-1 | TGTGCCAGCACCAAACGGGCAGGGGAACAGCCCCAGCATTTT | CASTKRAGEQPQHF
. | TRBJ1-2 | . | TRBV20-1 | TGCAGTGCTGCCGGGACCAACTATGGCTACACCTTC | CSAAGTNYGYTF
. | TRBJ2-1 | . | TRBV9 | TGTGCCAGCAGCCGATCAACAGTGAGCTCCTACAATGAGCAGTTCTTC | CASSRSTVSSYNEQFF
TRBD2 | TRBJ2-1 | few | TRBV7-3 | TGTGCCAGCAGCGTAGCTAGCGGAGCCTACAATGAGCAGTTCTTC | CASSVASGAYNEQFF
TRBD1 | TRBJ1-1 | . | TRBV20-1 | TGCAGTCTTAGTCCCGGGACAGGGAGAGGAACCGAAGCTTTCTTT | CSLSPGTGRGTEAFF
. | TRBJ2-1 | many | TRBV15 | TGTGCCACCAAAAGGGGAACCGACAATGAGCAGTTCTTC | CATKRGTDNEQFF
TRBD2 | TRBJ2-1 | . | TRBV5-1 | TGCGCCAGCAGCTTGGGACTAGCGGGAGGGCCTTCAAAGGAGCAGTTCTTC | CASSLGLAGGPSKEQFF
. | TRBJ1-3 | few | TRBV9 | TGTGCCAGCAGCGTATATGAGACAGCGCCCGTCGGAAACACCATATATTTT | CASSVYETAPVGNTIYF
. | TRBJ1-5 | . | TRBV10-3 | TGTGCCATCAGTGAAGGTTACAATCAGCCCCAGCATTTT | CAISEGYNQPQHF
TRBD1 | TRBJ2-2 | many | TRBV29-1 | TGCAGCGCTACGAGGGGGCGGGCGTTCACCGGGGAGCTGTTTTTT | CSATRGRAFTGELFF
. | TRBJ1-1 | many | TRBV9 | TGTGCCAGCAGCGTAAGCGGGAACACTGAAGCTTTCTTT | CASSVSGNTEAFF
TRBD1 | TRBJ1-6 | . | TRBV12-3/TRBV12-4 | TGTGCCAGCAGAGGGACAGGGAACGGATCACCCCTCCACTTT | CASRGTGNGSPLHF
. | TRBJ1-6 | many | TRBV30 | TGTGCCTGTAATTCACCCCTCCACTTT | CACNSPLHF
. | TRBJ2-2 | few | TRBV30 | TGTGCCTGGAGTGCGGCAAGCGGGGAGCTGTTTTTT | CAWSAASGELFF
TRBD1 | TRBJ2-7 | . | TRBV10-3 | TGTGCCATCAGGGACGGACAGGGGGCGGTGCAGTACTTC | CAIRDGQGAVQYF
TRBD1 | TRBJ1-2 | many | TRBV9 | TGTGCCAGCAGCGTGGATCCAGGGGGCGTAGACTATGGCTACACCTTC | CASSVDPGGVDYGYTF
. | TRBJ2-7 | many | TRBV19 | TGTGCCAGTAGTGCGGGACAGAGCACCTACGAGCAGTACTTC | CASSAGQSTYEQYF
. | TRBJ1-2 | many | TRBV20-1 | TGCAGTGCTAGTAAAAACCTAGACAGCTATGGCTACACCTTC | CSASKNLDSYGYTF
TRBD2 | TRBJ2-3 | . | TRBV9 | TGTGCCAGCAGCGCCGCGACTAGCGGGAGGTATACGCAGTATTTT | CASSAATSGRYTQYF
TRBD2 | TRBJ2-3 | . | TRBV5-1 | TGCGCCAGCAGCTTGTTAGATAGCGGGGGGGCCATGGATACGCAGTATTTT | CASSLLDSGGAMDTQYF
. | TRBJ1-6 | few | TRBV5-6 | TGTGCCAGCAGCTTGTCAAAGGGAGGGTCACCCCTCCACTTT | CASSLSKGGSPLHF
TRBD2 | TRBJ2-5 | . | TRBV19 | TGTGCCAGTACCATCCCGGGAGGTTCCGAGACCCAGTACTTC | CASTIPGGSETQYF
. | TRBJ2-5 | few | TRBV5-6 | TGTGCCAGCAATCGGAGTTTGGGGGAGACCCAGTACTTC | CASNRSLGETQYF
TRBD1 | TRBJ2-1 | . | TRBV20-1 | TGCAGTGCCGCAGGGGGAAGTTACAATGAGCAGTTCTTC | CSAAGGSYNEQFF
. | TRBJ2-2 | . | TRBV7-2 | TGTGCCAGCGAGGGCGGAATCACCGGCACCGGGGAGCTGTTTTTT | CASEGGITGTGELFF
. | TRBJ2-7 | few | TRBV10-3 | TGTGCCAGTAATCCCCCGGGGACATCCTACGAGCAGTACTTC | CASNPPGTSYEQYF
TRBD1 | TRBJ1-6 | . | TRBV7-8 | TGTGCCAGCAGCTCGAATCCGGGACAGGGAGGATCACCCCTCCACTTT | CASSSNPGQGGSPLHF
. | TRBJ2-3 | . | TRBV2 | TGTGCCAGCAGTGATTTGCGGGACTGGAGCACAGATACGCAGTATTTT | CASSDLRDWSTDTQYF
. | TRBJ2-2 | few | TRBV7-8 | TGTGCCAGCAGCTTAGTGTGGGGTAACACCGGGGAGCTGTTTTTT | CASSLVWGNTGELFF
. | TRBJ2-1 | . | TRBV29-1 | TGCAGCGGGTCCGTCCTCAATGAGCAGTTCTTC | CSGSVLNEQFF
TRBD2 | TRBJ2-1 | . | TRBV12-3/TRBV12-4 | TGTGCCAGCAGTTCCGTACTAGCGGTTAAATACAATGAGCAGTTCTTC | CASSSVLAVKYNEQFF
. | TRBJ2-1 | . | TRBV4-3 | TGCGCCAGCAGCCAAGACTGGGGGCAAGGAGATGAGCAGTTCTTC | CASSQDWGQGDEQFF
TRBD2 | TRBJ2-3 | . | TRBV29-1 | TGCAGCGTCCGCGGGGGGACTAGCACAGATACGCAGTATTTT | CSVRGGTSTDTQYF
. | TRBJ1-6 | many | TRBV20-1 | TGCAGTGCCCGACGGACGGGGGGTAATTCACCCCTCCACTTT | CSARRTGGNSPLHF
. | TRBJ1-2 | many | TRBV20-1 | TGCAGTGCTGTGGGGGGGAGCCTCTATGGCTACACCTTC | CSAVGGSLYGYTF
TRBD1 | TRBJ1-5 | few | TRBV5-4 | TGTGCCAGCAGCTTGTCCGGACAGGGGGTGGGTCAGCCCCAGCATTTT | CASSLSGQGVGQPQHF
TRBD1 | TRBJ2-1 | . | TRBV7-9 | TGTGCCAGCAGCCACGACAGGGGGTACAATGAGCAGTTCTTC | CASSHDRGYNEQFF
TRBD1 | TRBJ1-2 | . | TRBV10-3 | TGTGCCATCAGTGGGGGGACAGGGCATGGCTACACCTTC | CAISGGTGHGYTF